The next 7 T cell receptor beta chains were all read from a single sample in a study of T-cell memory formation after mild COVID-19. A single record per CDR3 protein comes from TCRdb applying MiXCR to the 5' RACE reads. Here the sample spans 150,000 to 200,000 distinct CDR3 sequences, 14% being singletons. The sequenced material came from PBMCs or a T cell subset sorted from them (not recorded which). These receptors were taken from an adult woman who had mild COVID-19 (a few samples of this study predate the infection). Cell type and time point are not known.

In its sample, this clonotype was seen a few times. The CDR3 sequence: CASSMDNYGYTF. The CDR3 nucleotides read TGTGCCAGCAGTATGGACAACTATGGCTACACCTTC. V usage is TRBV6-5 and J usage is TRBJ1-2, with D unclear. The CDR3 runs 12 residues. The V gene's germline CDR1 is MNHEY and CDR2 SVGAGI. V was trimmed by 5 bases and J by 2 bases, leaving 6 bases between them.

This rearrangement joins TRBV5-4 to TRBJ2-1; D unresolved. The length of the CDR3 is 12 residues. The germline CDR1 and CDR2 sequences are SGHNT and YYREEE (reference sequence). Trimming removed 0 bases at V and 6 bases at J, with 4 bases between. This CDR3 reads CASSLGINEQFF. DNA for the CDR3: TGTGCCAGCAGCTTGGGGATCAATGAGCAGTTCTTC.

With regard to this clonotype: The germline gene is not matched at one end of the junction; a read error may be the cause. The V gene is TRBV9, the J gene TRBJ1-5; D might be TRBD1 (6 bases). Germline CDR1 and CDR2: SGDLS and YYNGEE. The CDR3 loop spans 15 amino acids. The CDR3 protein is CASSVGTVSNQHQHF. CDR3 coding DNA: TGTGCCAGCAGCGTAGGGACAGTAAGCAATCAGCACCAGCATTTT.

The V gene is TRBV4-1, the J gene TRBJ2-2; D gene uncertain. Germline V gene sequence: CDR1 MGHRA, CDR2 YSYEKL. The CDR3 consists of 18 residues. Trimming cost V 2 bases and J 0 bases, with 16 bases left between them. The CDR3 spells CASSQINLRSANTGELFF. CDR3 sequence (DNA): TGCGCCAGCAGCCAAATAAATCTCCGAAGCGCGAACACCGGGGAGCTGTTTTTT.

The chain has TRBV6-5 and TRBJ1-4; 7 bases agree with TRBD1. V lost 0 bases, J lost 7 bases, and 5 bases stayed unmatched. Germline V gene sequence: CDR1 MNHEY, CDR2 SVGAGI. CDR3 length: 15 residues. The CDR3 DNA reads TGTGCCAGCAGTTACTCGTACAGGGGCAGTGAAAAACTGTTTTTT. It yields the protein CASSYSYRGSEKLFF.

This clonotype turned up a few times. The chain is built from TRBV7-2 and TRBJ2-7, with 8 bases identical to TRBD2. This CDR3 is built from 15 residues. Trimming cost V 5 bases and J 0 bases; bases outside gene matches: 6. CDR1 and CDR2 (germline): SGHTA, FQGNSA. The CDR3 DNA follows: TGTGCCAGCAGCCCGAGCGGGAGTGTCTCCTACGAGCAGTACTTC. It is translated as CASSPSGSVSYEQYF.

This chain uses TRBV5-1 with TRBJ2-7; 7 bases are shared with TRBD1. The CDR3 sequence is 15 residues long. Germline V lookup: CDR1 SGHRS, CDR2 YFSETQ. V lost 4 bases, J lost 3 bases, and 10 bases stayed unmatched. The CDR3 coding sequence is TGCGCCAGCAGCATAGACAGGGAAGCCTACTACGAGCAGTACTTC. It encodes CASSIDREAYYEQYF. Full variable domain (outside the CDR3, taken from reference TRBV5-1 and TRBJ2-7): KAGVTQTPRYLIKTRGQQVTLSCSPISGHRSVSWYQQTPGQGLQFLFEYFSETQRNKGNFPGRFSGRQFSNSRSEMNVSTLELGDSALYLCASSIDREAYYEQYFGPGTRLTVT.